The sequence of this T cell receptor beta chain was determined in a study of Ad26.COV2.S vaccination and SARS-CoV-2 variants. At the level of the study: Dosing was one shot or two shots 56 days apart. Study-level findings and limits: A substantial breadth of spike-specific CD8+ and CD4+ T cell responses after vaccination has been reported. Analyses that measured TCR breadth and depth may have underestimated total T cell responses.

Measured with immunoSEQ multiplex PCR; TCRdb has only the in-frame clones, and not every one. This sample has about 410,000 clones, with about nine tenths found just once. V trimming: 4 bases; J trimming: 3 bases; junction bases outside the gene matches: 10. This CDR3 region has 15 residues. In germline, CDR1 is SQVTM, CDR2 ANQGSEA. On this clone: The antigen remains unidentified.

Treatment in this sample: around 19 received Ad26.COV2.S at low or high dose, single or two shots; several received placebo; per-sample allocation not given. After the first vaccine or placebo injection, samples were drawn on day 63. In Boston, the donor was an adult between 18-55 years of age. This TCR came from a person aged 18-65 years who received the Ad26.COV2.S COVID-19 vaccine or a placebo. The sample was peripheral blood, taken in a trial of Ad26.COV2.S vaccine versus placebo. The rearrangement links TRBV29-1 to TRBJ1-2, with TRBD1 identical over 8 bases. The CDR3 is CSVVSQGGSDYGYTF. The CDR3, as DNA: TGCAGCGTTGTATCACAGGGGGGATCTGACTATGGCTACACCTTC.